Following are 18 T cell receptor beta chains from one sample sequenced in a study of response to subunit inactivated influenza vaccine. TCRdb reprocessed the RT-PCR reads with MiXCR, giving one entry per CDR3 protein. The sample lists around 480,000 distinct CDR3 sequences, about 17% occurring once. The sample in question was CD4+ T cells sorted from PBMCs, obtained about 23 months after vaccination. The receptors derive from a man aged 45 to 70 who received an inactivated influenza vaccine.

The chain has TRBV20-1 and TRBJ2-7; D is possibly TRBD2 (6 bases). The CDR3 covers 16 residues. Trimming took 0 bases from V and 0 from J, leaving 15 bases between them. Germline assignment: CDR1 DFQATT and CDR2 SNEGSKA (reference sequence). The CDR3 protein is CSARDGRYPSSYEQYF. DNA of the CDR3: TGCAGTGCTAGAGATGGGAGGTATCCTAGCTCCTACGAGCAGTACTTC.

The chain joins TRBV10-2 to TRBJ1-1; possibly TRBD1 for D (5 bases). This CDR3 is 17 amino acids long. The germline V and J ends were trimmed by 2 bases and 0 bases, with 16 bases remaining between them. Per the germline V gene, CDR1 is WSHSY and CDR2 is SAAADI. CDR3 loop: CASSEGAGTVLNTEAFF. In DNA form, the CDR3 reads TGCGCCAGCAGTGAGGGCGCCGGGACCGTCCTGAACACTGAAGCTTTCTTT.

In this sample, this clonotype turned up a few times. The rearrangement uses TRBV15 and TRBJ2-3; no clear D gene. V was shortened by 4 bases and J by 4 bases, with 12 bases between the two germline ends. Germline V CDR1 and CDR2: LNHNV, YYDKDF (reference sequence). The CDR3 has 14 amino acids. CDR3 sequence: CATSNLRSADTQYF. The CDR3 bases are TGTGCCACCAGCAATCTGCGGTCCGCAGATACGCAGTATTTT. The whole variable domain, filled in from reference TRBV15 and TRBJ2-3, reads DAMVIQNPRYQVTQFGKPVTLSCSQTLNHNVMYWYQQKSSQAPKLLFHYYDKDFNNEADTPDNFQSRRPNTSFCFLDIRSPGLGDTAMYLCATSNLRSADTQYFGPGTRLTVL.

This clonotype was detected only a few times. Here the CDR3 reads CASSLAGRGLTEAFF. The CDR3 nucleotides read TGTGCCAGCAGCTTAGCTGGCAGGGGGCTCACTGAAGCTTTCTTT. This chain uses TRBV7-9 with TRBJ1-1; 8 nucleotides agree with TRBD1. The V gene end was trimmed by 0 bases and the J gene end by 4 bases; junction bases not matched to a gene: 4. In germline, CDR1 is SEHNR, CDR2 FQNEAQ (reference sequence). The CDR3 totals 15 residues.

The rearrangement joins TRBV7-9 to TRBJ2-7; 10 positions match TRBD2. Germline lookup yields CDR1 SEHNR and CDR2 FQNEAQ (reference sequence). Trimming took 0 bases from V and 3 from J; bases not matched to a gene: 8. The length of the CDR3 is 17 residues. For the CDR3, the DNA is TGTGCCAGCAGCTTAGCGCCTAGCGGGGGACCCTTCTACGAGCAGTACTTC. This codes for CASSLAPSGGPFYEQYF. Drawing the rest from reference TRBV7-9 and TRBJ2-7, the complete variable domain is DTGVSQNPRHKITKRGQNVTFRCDPISEHNRLYWYRQTLGQGPEFLTYFQNEAQLEKSRLLSDRFSAERPKGSFSTLEIQRTEQGDSAMYLCASSLAPSGGPFYEQYFGPGTRLTVT.

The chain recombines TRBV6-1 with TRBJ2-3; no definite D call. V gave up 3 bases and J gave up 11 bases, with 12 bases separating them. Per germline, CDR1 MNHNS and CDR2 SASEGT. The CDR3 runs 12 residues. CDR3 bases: TGTGCCAGCAGTGACCGACCACGTGGGCAGTATTTT. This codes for CASSDRPRGQYF.

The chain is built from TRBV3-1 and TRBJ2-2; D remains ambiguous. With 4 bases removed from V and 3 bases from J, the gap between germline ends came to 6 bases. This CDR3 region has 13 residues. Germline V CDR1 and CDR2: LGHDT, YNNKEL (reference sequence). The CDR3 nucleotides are TGTGCCAGCAGCCGAACGGACACCGGGGAGCTGTTTTTT. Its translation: CASSRTDTGELFF.

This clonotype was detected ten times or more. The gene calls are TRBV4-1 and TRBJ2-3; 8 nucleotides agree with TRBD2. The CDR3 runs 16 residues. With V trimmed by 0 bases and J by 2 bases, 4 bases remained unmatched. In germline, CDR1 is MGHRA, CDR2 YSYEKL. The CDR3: CASSQDTGGLTDTQYF. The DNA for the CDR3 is TGCGCCAGCAGCCAAGATACGGGGGGGCTCACAGATACGCAGTATTTT.

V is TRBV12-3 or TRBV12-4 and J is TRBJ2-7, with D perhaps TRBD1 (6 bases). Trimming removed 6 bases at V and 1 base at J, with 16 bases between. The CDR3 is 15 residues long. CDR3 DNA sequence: TGTGCCAGCAGGATCACAGGGAAGCCGTCCTACGAGCAGTACTTC. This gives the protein CASRITGKPSYEQYF.

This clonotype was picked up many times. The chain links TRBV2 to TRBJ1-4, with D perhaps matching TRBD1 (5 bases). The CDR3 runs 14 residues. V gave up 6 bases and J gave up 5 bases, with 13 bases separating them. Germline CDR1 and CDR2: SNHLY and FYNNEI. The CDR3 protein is CASRVQVTNEKLFF. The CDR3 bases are TGTGCCAGCAGGGTACAGGTTACGAATGAAAAACTGTTTTTT.

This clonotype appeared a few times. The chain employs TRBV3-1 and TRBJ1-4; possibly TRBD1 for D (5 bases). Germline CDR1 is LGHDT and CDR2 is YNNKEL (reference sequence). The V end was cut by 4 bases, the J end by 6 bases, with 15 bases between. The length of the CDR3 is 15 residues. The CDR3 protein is CASSRGAGKDEKLFF. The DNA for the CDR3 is TGTGCCAGCAGCCGCGGGGCAGGAAAGGATGAAAAACTGTTTTTT.

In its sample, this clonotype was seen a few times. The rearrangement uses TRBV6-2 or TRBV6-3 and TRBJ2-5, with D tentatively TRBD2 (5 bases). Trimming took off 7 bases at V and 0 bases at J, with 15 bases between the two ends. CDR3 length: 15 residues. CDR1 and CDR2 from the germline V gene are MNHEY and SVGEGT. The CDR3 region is CASTSQPRDQETQYF. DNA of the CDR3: TGTGCCAGCACCTCCCAACCGAGGGACCAAGAGACCCAGTACTTC.

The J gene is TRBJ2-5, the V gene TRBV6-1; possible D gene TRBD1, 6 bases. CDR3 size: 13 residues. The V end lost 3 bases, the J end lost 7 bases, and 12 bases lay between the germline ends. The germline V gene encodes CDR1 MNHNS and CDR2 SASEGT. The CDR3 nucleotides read TGTGCCAGCAGTGAGGGACAACGAGGGACCCAGTACTTC. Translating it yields CASSEGQRGTQYF.

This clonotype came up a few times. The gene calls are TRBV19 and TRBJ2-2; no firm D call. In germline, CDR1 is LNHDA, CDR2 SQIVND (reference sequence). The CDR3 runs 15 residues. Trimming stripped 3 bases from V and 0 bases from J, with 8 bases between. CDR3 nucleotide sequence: TGTGCCAGTAGTATCCGTTGGTCGAACACCGGGGAGCTGTTTTTT. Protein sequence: CASSIRWSNTGELFF.

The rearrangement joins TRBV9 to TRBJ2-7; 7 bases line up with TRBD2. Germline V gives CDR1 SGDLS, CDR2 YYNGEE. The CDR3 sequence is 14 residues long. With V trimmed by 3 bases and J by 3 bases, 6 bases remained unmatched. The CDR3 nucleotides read TGTGCCAGCAGCGCCGGAGCGGGAAACTACGAGCAGTACTTC. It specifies CASSAGAGNYEQYF. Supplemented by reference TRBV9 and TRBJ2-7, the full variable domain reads DSGVTQTPKHLITATGQRVTLRCSPRSGDLSVYWYQQSLDQGLQFLIQYYNGEERAKGNILERFSAQQFPDLHSELNLSSLELGDSALYFCASSAGAGNYEQYFGPGTRLTVT.

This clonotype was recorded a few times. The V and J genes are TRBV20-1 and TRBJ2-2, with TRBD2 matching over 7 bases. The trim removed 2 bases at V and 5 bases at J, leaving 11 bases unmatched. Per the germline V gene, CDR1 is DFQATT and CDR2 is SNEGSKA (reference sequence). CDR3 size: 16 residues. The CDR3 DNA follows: TGCAGTGCTAGACCTCCGGGACTACGGAAAACCGGGGAGCTGTTTTTT. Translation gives CSARPPGLRKTGELFF.

CDR3 nucleotides: TGTGCCAGCAGCGCCAGAGATTCACCCCTCCACTTT. This sequence encodes CASSARDSPLHF. The chain links TRBV7-9 to TRBJ1-6; no reliable D call. V was cut by 5 bases and J by 8 bases, with 7 bases left in between. CDR3 size: 12 residues. The germline V gene has CDR1 SEHNR and CDR2 FQNEAQ (reference sequence). The full variable domain, with the rest looked up from reference TRBV7-9 and TRBJ1-6, is DTGVSQNPRHKITKRGQNVTFRCDPISEHNRLYWYRQTLGQGPEFLTYFQNEAQLEKSRLLSDRFSAERPKGSFSTLEIQRTEQGDSAMYLCASSARDSPLHFGNGTRLTVT.

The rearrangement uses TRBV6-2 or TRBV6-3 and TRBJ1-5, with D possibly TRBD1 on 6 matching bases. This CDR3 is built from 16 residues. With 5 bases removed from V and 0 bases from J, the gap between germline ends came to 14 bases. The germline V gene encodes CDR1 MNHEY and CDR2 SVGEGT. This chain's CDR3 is CASSRYLDSSNQPQHF. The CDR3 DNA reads TGTGCCAGCAGTCGTTACTTGGACAGTAGCAATCAGCCCCAGCATTTT.